This is a list of T cell receptor beta chains from one sample in a study of cytomegalovirus exposure and HLA in healthy donors. TCRdb's copy holds only in-frame clones and misses some; the assay was immunoSEQ multiplex PCR. The data show approximately 170,000 clones, approximately 77% seen once. The sample consisted of PBMCs. These receptors all come from a male donor in good health and CMV-seropositive. CDR3s include the opening cysteine and the closing phenylalanine or tryptophan. Fields, in order: D gene, V gene, J gene, CDR3 protein. D genes are given only for firm matches.

-	TRBV9	TRBJ1-6	CASSDKGLISYNSPLHF
-	TRBV5-1	TRBJ1-2	CASSGGQNLGYTF
-	TRBV2	TRBJ2-7	CASSFSGRVIHEQYF
-	TRBV5-6	TRBJ1-2	CASSLDYGYTF
-	TRBV4-1	TRBJ1-2	CASSLTGSGYTF
-	TRBV6-1	TRBJ2-7	CATSGYPNYEQYF
-	TRBV10-1	TRBJ2-1	CASSETKTENEQFF
-	TRBV7-8	TRBJ1-2	CASSLVYRPTPNYGYTF
-	TRBV7-3	TRBJ1-1	CASSLSGGVNTEAFF
-	TRBV5-5	TRBJ1-2	CASSLLGGSYGYTF
-	TRBV18	TRBJ2-5	CASSPQIGEETQYF
TRBD1	TRBV10-3	TRBJ2-1	CAISEFWDRDDNEQFF
TRBD2	TRBV30	TRBJ2-1	CAWHYFGEGTPYNEQFF
-	TRBV9	TRBJ1-2	CASSAGGGRGYGYTF
TRBD1	TRBV2	TRBJ1-2	CASRFLRDRATYGYTF
-	TRBV2	TRBJ1-6	CASSSTKGNSSPLHF
TRBD1	TRBV4-1	TRBJ1-5	CASSRNTGAYQPQHF
TRBD1	TRBV5-1	TRBJ1-4	CASSWDSREKLFF
-	TRBV29-1	TRBJ1-1	CSVFESPNRGTEAFF
TRBD1	TRBV5-4	TRBJ2-7	CASRDRGLREQYF
-	TRBV7-2	TRBJ1-5	CASSLAANQPQHF
-	TRBV21-1	TRBJ2-2	CASSTQYGQGAGELFF
-	TRBV5-1	TRBJ1-2	CASSVRQTTYYGYTF
-	TRBV29-1	TRBJ2-5	CSVCRKGTLEETQYF
TRBD1	TRBV4-1	TRBJ1-2	CASSPLPQGGWIWYGYTF
-	TRBV18	TRBJ1-2	CASSPSLYRGNYGYTF
-	TRBV19	TRBJ2-1	CASSIVGIGQGLEQFF
TRBD1	TRBV5-1	TRBJ1-6	CASSFPDREYIHNSPLHF
-	TRBV10-3	TRBJ1-1	CAISDSGDGQGEAFF
-	TRBV7-9	TRBJ1-5	CASSPSVSQPQHF
TRBD1	TRBV6-5	TRBJ2-2	CASRGQGRWAGELFF
-	TRBV11-2	TRBJ1-1	CASSFENRNTEAFF
-	TRBV18	TRBJ1-1	CASSPPPQGETEAFF
TRBD1	TRBV10-1	TRBJ1-3	CASSDSRTGGNTIYF
-	TRBV18	TRBJ1-2	CASSPTGRDGYTF
-	TRBV6-5	TRBJ1-5	CASSQTGDSNQPQHF
TRBD2	TRBV9	TRBJ2-5	CASSVEPSGETQYF
-	TRBV25-1	TRBJ1-4	CASRGGGEKLFF
-	TRBV19	TRBJ1-2	CASRTVYGYTF
TRBD1	TRBV11-2	TRBJ2-7	CASSFGQGPYEQYF
TRBD2	TRBV5-1	TRBJ2-7	CASSPTSGVSYEQYF